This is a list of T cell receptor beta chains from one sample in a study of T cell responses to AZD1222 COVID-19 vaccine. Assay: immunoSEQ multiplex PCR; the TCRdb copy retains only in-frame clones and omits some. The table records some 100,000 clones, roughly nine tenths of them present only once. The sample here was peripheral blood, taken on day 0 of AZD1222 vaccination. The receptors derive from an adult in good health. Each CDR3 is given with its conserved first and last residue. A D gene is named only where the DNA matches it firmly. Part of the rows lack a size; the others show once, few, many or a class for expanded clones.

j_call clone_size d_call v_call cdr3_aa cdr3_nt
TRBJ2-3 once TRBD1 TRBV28 CASSPETGQGQDTQYF TGTGCCAGCAGTCCCGAAACGGGACAGGGTCAGGATACGCAGTATTTT
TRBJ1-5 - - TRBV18 CASSPPKGGGNQPQHF TGTGCCAGCTCACCCCCCAAGGGGGGAGGCAATCAGCCCCAGCATTTT
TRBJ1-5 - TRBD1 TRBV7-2 CASSLITGQGNQPQHF TGTGCCAGCAGCTTAATAACCGGACAGGGGAATCAGCCCCAGCATTTT
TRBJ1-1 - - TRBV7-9 CASSHARGVSEAFF TGTGCCAGCAGCCATGCCCGGGGAGTAAGTGAAGCTTTCTTT
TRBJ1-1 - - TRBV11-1 CASSPFLRNTEAFF TGTGCCAGCAGCCCATTTCTCCGGAACACTGAAGCTTTCTTT
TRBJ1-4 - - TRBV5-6 CASSTWTREKLFF TGTGCCAGCAGCACGTGGACGCGAGAAAAACTGTTTTTT
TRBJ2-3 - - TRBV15 CATRETGTFTDTQYF TGTGCCACCAGGGAAACCGGGACCTTCACAGATACGCAGTATTTT
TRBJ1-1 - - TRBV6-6 CASSSGAHTEAFF TGTGCCAGCAGCTCCGGGGCCCACACTGAAGCTTTCTTT
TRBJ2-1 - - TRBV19 CASSQDPNEQFF TGTGCCAGTAGTCAGGACCCCAATGAGCAGTTCTTC
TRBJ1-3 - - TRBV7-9 CASSLWSSGNTIYF TGTGCCAGCAGCTTATGGAGCTCTGGAAACACCATATATTTT
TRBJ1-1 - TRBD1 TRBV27 CASRATGWGNTEAFF TGTGCCAGCAGAGCGACAGGGTGGGGTAACACTGAAGCTTTCTTT